The 19 T cell receptor beta chains in this list originate from one sample, sequenced in a study of blood T cell repertoires in COVID-19. Sequencing was performed with immunoSEQ multiplex PCR; in TCRdb, only in-frame clones are kept and a portion is missing. The table includes around 39,000 clones, 86% detected once. Sequencing was carried out using peripheral blood. The receptor set was obtained from a man aged 60-69 years with active COVID-19.

The chain joins TRBV18 to TRBJ2-5; perhaps TRBD2 as D (5 bases). CDR3 size: 14 residues. V lost 3 bases and J lost 5, with 13 bases in between. The germline V gene encodes CDR1 KGHSH and CDR2 LQKENI. The CDR3 nucleotides read TGTGCCAGCTCACCGTCTAGCCGGTCGGAGACCCAGTACTTC. This codes for CASSPSSRSETQYF.

This chain connects TRBV10-3 to TRBJ2-1; TRBD2 matches 10 bases. CDR1 and CDR2 from the germline V gene are ENHRY and SYGVKD. This CDR3 has 12 amino acids. V lost 8 bases and J lost 14; bases outside the gene matches: 9. CDR3 amino acids: CAIGDSSGSEFF. CDR3 bases: TGTGCCATCGGGGATTCTAGCGGGAGTGAGTTCTTC.

The J gene is TRBJ2-2, the V gene TRBV28; 13 nucleotides match TRBD2. The CDR3 loop spans 16 amino acids. J was trimmed by 2 bases and V by 5 bases; bases with no gene match: 2. From germline, CDR1 is MDHEN and CDR2 SYDVKM. CDR3 amino acids: CASSRGLAGNTGELFF. CDR3 in DNA: TGTGCCAGCAGTCGGGGACTAGCGGGAAACACCGGGGAGCTGTTTTTT.

This clone was counted only a few times. J is TRBJ1-2 and V is TRBV14; 9 bases match TRBD1. This CDR3 has 15 amino acids. Looked up from germline, CDR1 is SGHDN and CDR2 is FVKESK. After removal of 5 bases from V and 4 bases from J, the junction contained 8 bases not matched to a gene. The CDR3 is CASSTRQGVVYGYTF. The CDR3 DNA reads as TGTGCCAGCAGCACTCGACAGGGGGTCGTCTATGGCTACACCTTC.

CDR3 in amino acids: CASSPPAGDEQYF. CDR3 bases: TGTGCCAGCTCACCACCGGCGGGGGACGAGCAGTACTTC. The J gene is TRBJ2-7, the V gene TRBV18; 7 nucleotides align to TRBD2. Losses at the gene ends were 0 bases for V and 5 bases for J; bases not matched to a gene: 1. CDR3 length: 13 residues. Germline V gene sequence: CDR1 KGHSH, CDR2 LQKENI.

The chain is built from TRBV6-5 and TRBJ2-2; D gene unclear. The CDR3 extends over 13 amino acids. CDR1 is MNHEY and CDR2 is SVGAGI in the germline V gene. V lost 6 bases, J lost 6 bases, and 11 bases lay in between. The CDR3 sequence: CASSSEVPGELFF. CDR3 DNA sequence: TGTGCCAGCAGCTCCGAGGTCCCCGGGGAGCTGTTTTTT.

The chain employs TRBV6-5 and TRBJ1-1; D unclear. Germline V gene data show CDR1 as MNHEY and CDR2 as SVGAGI. Trimming cost V 6 bases and J 3 bases, with 11 bases left between them. CDR3 length: 13 residues. The CDR3 DNA sequence: TGTGCCAGCAGGTCGGGGATCGACACTGAAGCTTTCTTT. This encodes CASRSGIDTEAFF.

This clone was observed a single time. The V gene is TRBV10-1, the J gene TRBJ2-1; D uncertain. V gave up 2 bases and J gave up 0 bases, with 8 bases separating them. This CDR3 has 15 residues. CDR1 WNHNN and CDR2 SYGVQD come from the germline V gene (reference sequence). As DNA, the CDR3 is TGCGCCAGCAGTGAGATCGGTTCCTCCTACAATGAGCAGTTCTTC. It encodes CASSEIGSSYNEQFF.

The sample holds one count of this clone. The rearrangement uses TRBV6-6 and TRBJ1-6; perhaps TRBD1 as D (5 bases). This CDR3 is 13 amino acids long. The V end lost 6 bases, the J end lost 4 bases, and 7 bases lay between the germline ends. The germline CDR1 and CDR2 sequences are MNHNY and SVGAGI (reference sequence). The CDR3 here is CASSSGYNSPLHF. In DNA form, the CDR3 reads TGTGCCAGCAGCTCAGGGTATAATTCACCCCTCCACTTT.

The chain carries TRBV29-1 and TRBJ1-1; D gene uncertain. In germline, CDR1 is SQVTM, CDR2 ANQGSEA. Between the trimmed V and J ends, which lost 5 bases and 2 bases, there was a span of 9 bases. The CDR3 sequence is 12 residues long. CDR3 amino acids: CSVTEVNTEAFF. DNA of the CDR3: TGCAGCGTTACCGAGGTAAACACTGAAGCTTTCTTT.

The CDR3 protein is CAISGDSYYGYTF. CDR3 sequence (DNA): TGTGCCATCAGTGGGGACAGCTACTATGGCTACACCTTC. This chain joins TRBV10-3 and TRBJ1-2; 7 nucleotides align to TRBD1. This CDR3 comprises 13 residues. Germline CDR1 reads ENHRY; CDR2 reads SYGVKD. V gave up 4 bases and J gave up 3 bases; unmatched junction bases: 2.

CDR3 protein: CASRPGTSEYNEQFF. The CDR3 coding sequence is TGTGCCAGCAGACCAGGGACTAGCGAATACAATGAGCAGTTCTTC. The chain carries TRBV5-4 and TRBJ2-1, with TRBD2 matching 10 bases. In germline, CDR1 is SGHNT, CDR2 YYREEE (reference sequence). V lost 5 bases, J lost 4 bases, and 6 bases stayed unmatched. This CDR3 contains 15 residues.

J is TRBJ2-3 and V is TRBV20-1; D possibly corresponds to TRBD2 (6 bases). There are 12 residues in the CDR3. Trimming took off 3 bases at V and 6 bases at J, with 10 bases between the two ends. CDR1 is DFQATT, CDR2 SNEGSKA, per germline (reference sequence). The CDR3 DNA reads as TGCAGTGCTAGTTGGGGGAGGGATACGCAGTATTTT. The encoded protein is CSASWGRDTQYF.

The chain combines TRBV7-6 with TRBJ1-1; 7 positions agree with TRBD1. The germline V gene has CDR1 SGHVS and CDR2 FNYEAQ. Trimming at V came to 4 bases and at J to 6 bases, leaving 17 bases not matched to a gene. CDR3 length: 17 amino acids. This CDR3 is CASSSLSTQGIAAEAFF. The CDR3 nucleotides read TGTGCCAGCAGCTCGCTTTCAACACAGGGGATAGCCGCTGAAGCTTTCTTT. Supplemented by reference TRBV7-6 and TRBJ1-1, the full variable domain reads GAGVSQSPRYKVTKRGQDVALRCDPISGHVSLYWYRQALGQGPEFLTYFNYEAQQDKSGLPNDRFSAERPEGSISTLTIQRTEQRDSAMYRCASSSLSTQGIAAEAFFGQGTRLTVV.

This clone has more than one count but fewer than ten. The chain couples TRBV7-2 to TRBJ2-7; 8 positions match TRBD1. Trimming took 7 bases from V and 5 from J; bases not matched to a gene: 10. The CDR3 runs to 14 residues. Germline V CDR1 and CDR2: SGHTA, FQGNSA. CDR3: CASTPTGEPHEQYF. The CDR3 DNA reads as TGTGCCAGCACACCGACAGGGGAACCCCACGAGCAGTACTTC.

The V call is TRBV5-4, the J call TRBJ2-3; 8 bases are shared with TRBD1. Trimming removed 8 bases from V and 1 base from J; junction bases left unmatched: 9. The CDR3 runs 15 residues. Germline lookup yields CDR1 SGHNT and CDR2 YYREEE (reference sequence). CDR3 amino acids: CASSRGQAGTDTQYF. In nucleotides, the CDR3 is TGTGCCAGTAGCAGGGGGCAGGCGGGCACAGATACGCAGTATTTT.

V gene TRBV11-3 combines with J gene TRBJ2-1, with 8 bases lining up with TRBD2. The V gene's germline CDR1 is SGHNT and CDR2 YENEEA. The CDR3 consists of 14 residues. The J segment lost 8 bases and the V segment lost 6 bases, leaving 9 bases of the junction unmatched. The chain's CDR3 is CASSERERSDEQFF. The CDR3 bases are TGTGCCAGCAGTGAGCGGGAGAGGTCGGATGAGCAGTTCTTC.

The chain employs TRBV19 and TRBJ1-1; D might be TRBD1 (5 bases). V was cut by 2 bases and J by 1 base, with 8 bases left in between. Germline V CDR1 and CDR2: LNHDA, SQIVND (reference sequence). CDR3 length: 14 residues. CDR3 sequence (DNA): TGTGCCAGTAGTATAACCGGGGGGAACACTGAAGCTTTCTTT. It is translated as CASSITGGNTEAFF.

This chain uses TRBV30 with TRBJ2-3; tentatively, D is TRBD2 (6 bases). Per germline, CDR1 GTSNPN and CDR2 SVGIG (reference sequence). V was clipped by 6 bases and J by 8 bases, with 12 bases between them. This CDR3 comprises 11 residues. The CDR3 region is CACRLGGTQYF. CDR3 sequence (DNA): TGTGCCTGCCGTTTGGGGGGTACGCAGTATTTT. The full variable domain, completed using reference TRBV30 and TRBJ2-3, is SQTIHQWPATLVQPVGSPLSLECTVEGTSNPNLYWYRQAAGRGLQLLFYSVGIGQISSEVPQNLSASRPQDRQFILSSKKLLLSDSGFYLCACRLGGTQYFGPGTRLTVL.